The rows below give T cell receptor beta chains drawn from one sample of a study of cytomegalovirus exposure and HLA in healthy donors. The protocol was immunoSEQ multiplex PCR, while the TCRdb copy is restricted to in-frame clones and leaves out a portion. The sample lists over 110,000 clones, approximately 80% occurring once. Sequences were obtained from PBMCs. The source is a woman aged 40 to 50 in good health and CMV-seropositive. Each CDR3 is given with its conserved first and last residue. A D gene is named only where the DNA matches it firmly. Clone size, where shown, is once, few, many, or a class for clones that have expanded.

CDR3 DNA	CDR3 protein	clone size	D gene	V gene	J gene
TGTGCCAGCAGCCCACAGGGGGGGGAGCTGTTTTTT	CASSPQGGELFF	.	TRBD1	TRBV9	TRBJ2-2
TGTGCCAGCAGCTTAGAGGCTAGATCAGAGACCCAGTACTTC	CASSLEARSETQYF	once	.	TRBV7-9	TRBJ2-5
TGTGCCAGCACCGGGACTAGCATTGGAGGGGAGACCCAGTACTTC	CASTGTSIGGETQYF	few	TRBD2	TRBV28	TRBJ2-5
TGTGCTAGCAGCCCGGTCGGAGTTCAAGAGACCCAGTACTTC	CASSPVGVQETQYF	.	.	TRBV7-7	TRBJ2-5
TGTGCCAGCAGGCGCGCCGGGACTATACAAGAGACCCAGTACTTC	CASRRAGTIQETQYF	.	TRBD2	TRBV6-6	TRBJ2-5
TGTGCCAGCAGCAATAGCGGGAGTGTGCGAGACGAGCAGTACTTC	CASSNSGSVRDEQYF	.	TRBD2	TRBV11-2	TRBJ2-7
TGTGCCAGCAGCCCGACGCAGACTAGCGGGAGGCTTACTAACTCTTTTTCCTACAATGAGCAGTTCTTC	CASSPTQTSGRLTNSFSYNEQFF	.	TRBD2	TRBV13	TRBJ2-1
TGCGCCAGCAGCCAAGTGGGACTAGCGACTTTAGATACGCAGTATTTT	CASSQVGLATLDTQYF	once	TRBD2	TRBV4-1	TRBJ2-3
TGTGCCAGCAGTTTATCGAGACAAAACAATGAGCAGTTCTTC	CASSLSRQNNEQFF	.	.	TRBV27	TRBJ2-1
TGTGCCAGTAGTCGAGATGCGGGGAGCCCCTACGAGCAGTACTTC	CASSRDAGSPYEQYF	.	.	TRBV19	TRBJ2-7
TGTGCCAGCAGCTTGGGCGGGACTAGCGGTTCCTACGAGCAGTACTTC	CASSLGGTSGSYEQYF	.	TRBD2	TRBV5-4	TRBJ2-7
TGTGCCAGCTCACCAAGAGTGGCTAGCGGTTTGCAAGAGACCCAGTACTTC	CASSPRVASGLQETQYF	.	TRBD2	TRBV18	TRBJ2-5
TGTGCCAGCAGCTGGACTAGCGGACCCCAAGAGACCCAGTACTTC	CASSWTSGPQETQYF	once	TRBD2	TRBV5-4	TRBJ2-5
TGCGCCAGCAGCGAACCGACAGAGTTGAACACTGAAGCTTTCTTT	CASSEPTELNTEAFF	.	.	TRBV5-1	TRBJ1-1
TGTGCCAGCAGTGGTCAGGGGGCGCTTAACACTGAAGCTTTCTTT	CASSGQGALNTEAFF	.	TRBD1	TRBV2	TRBJ1-1
TGTGCCAGCAGCCCCCGCCTAGCGGGAGATAATGAGCAGTTCTTC	CASSPRLAGDNEQFF	once	TRBD2	TRBV9	TRBJ2-1
TGTGCCAGCAGTTACGGCCAGGAAGAGACCCAGTACTTC	CASSYGQEETQYF	.	.	TRBV6-5	TRBJ2-5
TGTGCCAGCAGTCCGCGACAGATGCCCATAGCTAACTATGGCTACACCTTC	CASSPRQMPIANYGYTF	.	.	TRBV7-8	TRBJ1-2
TGTGCCAGTAGGATCCAGGGACTAAACTCCCAAGAGACCCAGTACTTC	CASRIQGLNSQETQYF	.	TRBD2	TRBV19	TRBJ2-5
TGTGCCAGCAGCCCCCTAGCGGGAGGGGGGGTAGAGACCCAGTACTTC	CASSPLAGGGVETQYF	.	TRBD2	TRBV7-3	TRBJ2-5
TGTGCCAGCAGTGAACAGGGTTTTGGAAACACCATATATTTT	CASSEQGFGNTIYF	.	.	TRBV6-5	TRBJ1-3
TGCGCCAGCAGTCCTAGCGGGAGGAGGTACGAGCAGTACTTC	CASSPSGRRYEQYF	.	TRBD2	TRBV4-1	TRBJ2-7
TGTGCCAGCAGCGCTAGCGACAGGGAAAACATTCAGTACTTC	CASSASDRENIQYF	.	.	TRBV28	TRBJ2-4
TGTGCCAGCAGTTTCCTGGACAGGGCTGTTTTAGTCTTC	CASSFLDRAVLVF	.	TRBD1	TRBV27	TRBJ2-1
TGTGCCAGCACAACACCGAGACTAGCCTCTGGGGCCAACGTCCTGACTTTC	CASTTPRLASGANVLTF	few	TRBD2	TRBV7-9	TRBJ2-6
TGCGCCAGCAGCCTCCCCGGCGGCACCGGGGAGCTGTTTTTT	CASSLPGGTGELFF	.	.	TRBV4-1	TRBJ2-2
TGTGCCAGCAGTTACTCTATTCGGAGCAACACTGAAGCTTTCTTT	CASSYSIRSNTEAFF	few	.	TRBV6-5	TRBJ1-1
TGTGCCAGCAGCTTTGTAGTCGCAGGAAATAATTCACCCCTCCACTTT	CASSFVVAGNNSPLHF	.	.	TRBV5-4	TRBJ1-6
TGTGCCAGCACCGACAGCCCCAACACTGAAGCTTTCTTT	CASTDSPNTEAFF	.	.	TRBV18	TRBJ1-1
TGCAGCGTCGCCCCGGGACAGACCACAGATACGCAGTATTTT	CSVAPGQTTDTQYF	.	TRBD1	TRBV29-1	TRBJ2-3
TGTGCCAGCAGTGTCCGAGCGGGAGTCCCAGATACGCAGTATTTT	CASSVRAGVPDTQYF	once	TRBD2	TRBV6-1	TRBJ2-3
TGTGCCAGCTCACCAAGGCGGGAGCACGGGGAGCTGTTTTTT	CASSPRREHGELFF	.	TRBD2	TRBV18	TRBJ2-2
TGTGCCAGCATTAGGGACAGGGGGGGGTACGAGCAGTACTTC	CASIRDRGGYEQYF	.	TRBD1	TRBV6-5	TRBJ2-7
TGTGCCAGCTCACGAGGGACAGGGGGCATCGGCACTGAAGCTTTCTTT	CASSRGTGGIGTEAFF	.	TRBD1	TRBV18	TRBJ1-1
TGCGCCAGCAGGATACAGCCGAATAATGAAAAACTGTTTTTT	CASRIQPNNEKLFF	.	.	TRBV5-1	TRBJ1-4
TGTGCCAGCAGCGTAGACCCTAGCGGGACTTACAATGAGCAGTTCTTC	CASSVDPSGTYNEQFF	.	TRBD2	TRBV9	TRBJ2-1
TGTGCCAGCGCTTACTTGGGAGGGCCCACCGGGGAGCTGTTTTTT	CASAYLGGPTGELFF	.	TRBD2	TRBV18	TRBJ2-2
TGTGCCAGCAGCTTAGACCTCGGGACTAGCGGAGGGCCGTCTAGCACAGATACGCAGTATTTT	CASSLDLGTSGGPSSTDTQYF	.	TRBD2	TRBV13	TRBJ2-3
TGTGCCAGCAGCAGACAGGGGGCCCAAAACATTCAGTACTTC	CASSRQGAQNIQYF	few	TRBD1	TRBV7-9	TRBJ2-4
TGCAGCGTTGCCTCACTAGCGGGAGGCTCCTACGAGCAGTACTTC	CSVASLAGGSYEQYF	.	TRBD2	TRBV29-1	TRBJ2-7
TGTGCCAGCAGCTTGGTTGGCGGGGGGTGGGATACGCAGTATTTT	CASSLVGGGWDTQYF	.	TRBD2	TRBV5-4	TRBJ2-3
TGTGCCAGCAGTGATTATATAGCGGGAGAGCAGTTCTTC	CASSDYIAGEQFF	.	TRBD2	TRBV6-4	TRBJ2-1
TGTGCCTTCTGGGCCGGGGAGGGGGGTGAGCAGTTCTTC	CAFWAGEGGEQFF	once	.	TRBV30	TRBJ2-1
TGCGCCAGCAGGCCCGGGACAGGGGGATCCGGGGAGCTGTTTTTT	CASRPGTGGSGELFF	.	TRBD1	TRBV4-1	TRBJ2-2
TGTGCCAGCAGCTTACTCTCCCACACCGGGGAGCTGTTTTTT	CASSLLSHTGELFF	.	.	TRBV11-2	TRBJ2-2
TGCAGTGCTACTAGCACAGATACGCAGTATTTT	CSATSTDTQYF	.	.	TRBV20-1	TRBJ2-3
TGTGCCAGCTCACCCTTAATAGACTCTGGGGCCAACGTCCTGACTTTC	CASSPLIDSGANVLTF	once	.	TRBV18	TRBJ2-6
TGCGCCAGCAGCCTCCAGACAGGGACGAGACTAGCGGGAGCGCCTACGTTCTTC	CASSLQTGTRLAGAPTFF	.	TRBD2	TRBV5-1	TRBJ2-1
TGTGCCAGCAGTTTATCACTAGCGGGAGCTTTGGATACGCAGTATTTT	CASSLSLAGALDTQYF	.	TRBD2	TRBV27	TRBJ2-3
TGTGCCAGCAGCCGGGACAGGGCCTTGAACACTGAAGCTTTCTTT	CASSRDRALNTEAFF	.	TRBD1	TRBV6-1	TRBJ1-1
TGTGCCAGCAGCGTAACAGGGTCCGGAAACACCATATATTTT	CASSVTGSGNTIYF	few	.	TRBV11-1	TRBJ1-3
TGCAGCGCCTACGGGGGTAATGCGAACACTGAAGCTTTCTTT	CSAYGGNANTEAFF	.	.	TRBV29-1	TRBJ1-1
TGTGCCAGCAGTGAGGGGGCTGGAAACACCATATATTTT	CASSEGAGNTIYF	few	.	TRBV6-6	TRBJ1-3
TGTGCCAGCTCACCACCGCCAGGGGCCTCCTACGAGCAGTACTTC	CASSPPPGASYEQYF	.	.	TRBV18	TRBJ2-7
TGTGCTAGCCGAAGGGCCGCGGGCACTGAAGCTTTCTTT	CASRRAAGTEAFF	.	.	TRBV28	TRBJ1-1
TGTGCCAGCAGTGAAGCGAGAGGAGGAGTGGAAAAACTGTTTTTT	CASSEARGGVEKLFF	few	.	TRBV6-1	TRBJ1-4
TGTGCCAGCTGTAAACTACTATCTAGCACAGATACGCAGTATTTT	CASCKLLSSTDTQYF	.	.	TRBV11-1	TRBJ2-3
TGTGCCAGCAGCTTAGGCGGTTTGAATCAGCCCCAGCATTTT	CASSLGGLNQPQHF	.	.	TRBV13	TRBJ1-5